This T cell receptor (beta chain) was captured by sequencing in a study of T cell repertoires in cytomegalovirus infection. Study in general: It can be stated that public TCR beta signatures indicated CMV infection as well as a matching HLA type.

TCRdb used MiXCR to reprocess the reads, holding one entry per CDR3 protein. The sample carries some 400,000 distinct CDR3 sequences, approximately 32% recorded once. Germline assignment: CDR1 SEHNR and CDR2 FQNEAQ (reference sequence). The CDR3 runs to 18 residues. V gave up 5 bases and J gave up 8 bases; unmatched junction bases: 19. This clonotype was seen at least ten times. The source of this sequence is a human donor in good health (CMV status not recorded). Some clones in this sample may be carry-over from other donors' samples. The sequenced sample consisted of PBMCs. The chain joins TRBV7-9 to TRBJ2-1, with 9 bases that match TRBD1. The CDR3 loop is CASSPATIGTGKRDEQFF. Here the CDR3 DNA reads TGTGCCAGCAGCCCAGCCACAATAGGGACAGGGAAGCGGGATGAGCAGTTCTTC.